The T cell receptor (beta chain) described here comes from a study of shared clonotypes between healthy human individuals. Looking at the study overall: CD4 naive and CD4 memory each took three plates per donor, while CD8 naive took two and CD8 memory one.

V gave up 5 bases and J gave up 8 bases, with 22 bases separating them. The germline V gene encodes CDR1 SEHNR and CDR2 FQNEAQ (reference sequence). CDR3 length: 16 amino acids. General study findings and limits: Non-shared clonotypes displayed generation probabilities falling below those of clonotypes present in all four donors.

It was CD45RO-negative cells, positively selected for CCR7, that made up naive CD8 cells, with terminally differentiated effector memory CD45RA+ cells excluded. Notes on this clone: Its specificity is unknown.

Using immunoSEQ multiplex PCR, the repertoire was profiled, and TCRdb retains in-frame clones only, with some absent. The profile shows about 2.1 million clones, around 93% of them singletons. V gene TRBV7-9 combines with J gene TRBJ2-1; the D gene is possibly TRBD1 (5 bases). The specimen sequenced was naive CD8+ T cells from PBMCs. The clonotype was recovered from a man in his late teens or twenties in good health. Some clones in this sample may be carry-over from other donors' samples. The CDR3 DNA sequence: TGTGCCAGCAGCCAGAAATTTTTAGACAGTTCCGATGAGCAGTTCTTC. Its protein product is CASSQKFLDSSDEQFF.